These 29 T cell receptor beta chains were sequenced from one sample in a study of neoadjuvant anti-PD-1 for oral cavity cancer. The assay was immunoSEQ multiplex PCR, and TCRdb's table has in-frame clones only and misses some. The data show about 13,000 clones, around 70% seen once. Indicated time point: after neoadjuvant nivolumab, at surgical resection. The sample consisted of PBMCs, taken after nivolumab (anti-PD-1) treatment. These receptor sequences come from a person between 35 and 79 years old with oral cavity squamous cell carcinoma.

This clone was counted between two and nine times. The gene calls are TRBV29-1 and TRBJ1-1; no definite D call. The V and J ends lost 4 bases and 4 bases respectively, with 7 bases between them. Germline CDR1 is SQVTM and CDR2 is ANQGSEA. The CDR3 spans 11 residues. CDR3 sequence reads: CSVVKSTEAFF. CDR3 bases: TGCAGCGTTGTTAAAAGCACTGAAGCTTTCTTT.

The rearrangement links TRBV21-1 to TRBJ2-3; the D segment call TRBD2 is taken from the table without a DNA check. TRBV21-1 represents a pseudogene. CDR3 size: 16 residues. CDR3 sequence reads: CASSKCPKTSTDTQYF. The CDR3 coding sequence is TGTGCCAGCAGCAAATGTCCCAAGACTAGCACAGATACGCAGTATTTT.

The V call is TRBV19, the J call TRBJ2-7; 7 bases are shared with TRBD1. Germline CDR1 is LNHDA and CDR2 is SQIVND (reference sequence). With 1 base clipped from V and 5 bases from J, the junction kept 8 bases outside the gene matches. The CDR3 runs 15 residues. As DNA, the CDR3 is TGTGCCAGTAGTATAGGTCAGGGGGAGTGGAACGAGCAGTACTTC. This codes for CASSIGQGEWNEQYF.

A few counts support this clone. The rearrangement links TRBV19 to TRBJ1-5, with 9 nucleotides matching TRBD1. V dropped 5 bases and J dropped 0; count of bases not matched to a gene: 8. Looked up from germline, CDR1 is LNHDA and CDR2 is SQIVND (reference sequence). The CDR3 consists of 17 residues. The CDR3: CASSFTRGQGSNQPQHF. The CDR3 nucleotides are TGTGCCAGTAGTTTTACCCGGGGACAGGGTAGCAATCAGCCCCAGCATTTT.

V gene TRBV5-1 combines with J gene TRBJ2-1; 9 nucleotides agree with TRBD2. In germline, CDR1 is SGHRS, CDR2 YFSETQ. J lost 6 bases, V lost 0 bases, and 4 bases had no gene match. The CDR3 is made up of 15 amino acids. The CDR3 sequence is CASSLGLAGVNEQFF. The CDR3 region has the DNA TGCGCCAGCAGCTTGGGTTTAGCGGGAGTCAATGAGCAGTTCTTC.

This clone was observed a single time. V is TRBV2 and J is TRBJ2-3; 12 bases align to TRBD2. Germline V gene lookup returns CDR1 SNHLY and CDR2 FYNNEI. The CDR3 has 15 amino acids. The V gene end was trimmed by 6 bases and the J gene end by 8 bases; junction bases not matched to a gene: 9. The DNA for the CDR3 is TGTGCCAGCAGCACCCTGACTAGCGGGAGTGTTACGCAGTATTTT. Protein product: CASSTLTSGSVTQYF.

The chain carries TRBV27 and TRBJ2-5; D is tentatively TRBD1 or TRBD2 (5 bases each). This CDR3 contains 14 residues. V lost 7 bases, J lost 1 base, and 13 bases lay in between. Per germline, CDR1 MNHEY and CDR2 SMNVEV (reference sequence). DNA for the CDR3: TGTGCCAGCAAATTTACCGGGACCCAAGAGACCCAGTACTTC. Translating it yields CASKFTGTQETQYF.

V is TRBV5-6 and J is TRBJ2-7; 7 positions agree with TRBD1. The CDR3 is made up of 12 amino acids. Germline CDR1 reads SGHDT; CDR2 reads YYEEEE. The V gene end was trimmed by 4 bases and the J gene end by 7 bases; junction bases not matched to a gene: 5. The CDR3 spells CASSPGQREQYF. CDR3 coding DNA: TGTGCCAGCAGCCCGGGACAGAGAGAGCAGTACTTC. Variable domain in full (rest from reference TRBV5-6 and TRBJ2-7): DAGVTQSPTHLIKTRGQQVTLRCSPKSGHDTVSWYQQALGQGPQFIFQYYEEEERQRGNFPDRFSGHQFPNYSSELNVNALLLGDSALYLCASSPGQREQYFGPGTRLTVT.

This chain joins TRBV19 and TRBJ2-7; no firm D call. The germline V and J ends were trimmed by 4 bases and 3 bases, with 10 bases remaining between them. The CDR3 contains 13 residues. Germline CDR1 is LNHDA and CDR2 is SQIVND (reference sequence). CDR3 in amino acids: CASSSSYLYEQYF. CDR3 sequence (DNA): TGTGCCAGTAGTAGCAGCTACCTCTACGAGCAGTACTTC.

Here the CDR3 DNA reads TGTGCCAGCAGTTTAGCGGGCAATCAGCCCCAGCATTTT. This encodes CASSLAGNQPQHF. The chain combines TRBV6-5 with TRBJ1-5; D is uncertain. CDR1 MNHEY and CDR2 SVGAGI come from the germline V gene. The CDR3 length is 13 residues. V was cut by 4 bases and J by 2 bases, with 6 bases left in between.

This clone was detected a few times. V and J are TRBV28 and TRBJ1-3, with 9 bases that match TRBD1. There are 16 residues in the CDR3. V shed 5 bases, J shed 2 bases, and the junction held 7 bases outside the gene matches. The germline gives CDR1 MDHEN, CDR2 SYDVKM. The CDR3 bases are TGTGCCAGCAGTACCGCCGGGACAGGGACTGGAAACACCATATATTTT. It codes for CASSTAGTGTGNTIYF.

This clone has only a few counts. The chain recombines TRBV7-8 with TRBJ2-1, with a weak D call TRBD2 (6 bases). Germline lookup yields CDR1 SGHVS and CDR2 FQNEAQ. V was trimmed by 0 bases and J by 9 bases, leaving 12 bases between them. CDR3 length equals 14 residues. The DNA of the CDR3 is TGTGCCAGCAGCTTAGCGCGACTAGTGGGTGAGCAGTTCTTC. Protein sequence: CASSLARLVGEQFF. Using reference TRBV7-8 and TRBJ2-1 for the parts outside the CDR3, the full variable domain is GAGVSQSPRYKVAKRGQDVALRCDPISGHVSLFWYQQALGQGPEFLTYFQNEAQLDKSGLPSDRFFAERPEGSVSTLKIQRTQQEDSAVYLCASSLARLVGEQFFGPGTRLTVL.

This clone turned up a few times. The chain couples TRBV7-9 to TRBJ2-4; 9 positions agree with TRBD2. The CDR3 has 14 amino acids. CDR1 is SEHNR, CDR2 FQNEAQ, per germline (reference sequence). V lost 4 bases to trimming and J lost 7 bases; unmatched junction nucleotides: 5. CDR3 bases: TGTGCCAGCAGCTCCGTAGCGGGAGAGAACATTCAGTACTTC. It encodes CASSSVAGENIQYF.

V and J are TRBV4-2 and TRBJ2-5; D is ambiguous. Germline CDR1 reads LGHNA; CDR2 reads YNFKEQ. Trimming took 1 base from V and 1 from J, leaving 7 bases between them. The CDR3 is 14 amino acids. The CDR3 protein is CASSQGHFQETQYF. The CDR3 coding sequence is TGTGCCAGCAGCCAAGGGCACTTCCAAGAGACCCAGTACTTC.

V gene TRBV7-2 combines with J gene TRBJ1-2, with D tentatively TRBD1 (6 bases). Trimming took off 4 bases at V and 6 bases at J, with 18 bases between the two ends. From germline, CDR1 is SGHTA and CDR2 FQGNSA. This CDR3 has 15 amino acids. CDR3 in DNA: TGTGCCAGCAGCTCGAGAAGGGACATTGAAGATGGCTACACCTTC. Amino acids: CASSSRRDIEDGYTF.

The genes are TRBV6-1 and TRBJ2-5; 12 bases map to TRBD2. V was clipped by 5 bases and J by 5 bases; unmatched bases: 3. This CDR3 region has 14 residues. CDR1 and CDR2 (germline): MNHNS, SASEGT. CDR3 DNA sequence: TGTGCCAGCAGTCGACTAGCGGGAGTGGAGACCCAGTACTTC. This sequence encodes CASSRLAGVETQYF.

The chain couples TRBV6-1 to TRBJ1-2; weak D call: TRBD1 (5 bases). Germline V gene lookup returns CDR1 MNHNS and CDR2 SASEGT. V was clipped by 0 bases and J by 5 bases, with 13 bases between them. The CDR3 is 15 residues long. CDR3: CASSEAAGREYGYTF. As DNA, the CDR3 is TGTGCCAGCAGTGAAGCAGCAGGGAGGGAGTATGGCTACACCTTC.

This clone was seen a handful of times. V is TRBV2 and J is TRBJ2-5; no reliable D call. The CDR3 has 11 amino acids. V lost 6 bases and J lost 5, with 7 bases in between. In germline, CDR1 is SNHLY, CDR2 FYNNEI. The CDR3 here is CASSPVETQYF. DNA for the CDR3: TGTGCCAGCAGCCCGGTGGAGACCCAGTACTTC.

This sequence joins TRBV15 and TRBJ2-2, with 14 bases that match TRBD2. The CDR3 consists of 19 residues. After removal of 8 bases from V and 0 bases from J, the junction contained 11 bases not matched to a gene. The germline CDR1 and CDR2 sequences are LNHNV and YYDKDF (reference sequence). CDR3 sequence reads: CATQPRGLAGGSNTGELFF. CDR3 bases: TGTGCCACCCAGCCCCGTGGACTAGCGGGAGGATCGAACACCGGGGAGCTGTTTTTT. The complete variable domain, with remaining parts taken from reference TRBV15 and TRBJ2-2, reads DAMVIQNPRYQVTQFGKPVTLSCSQTLNHNVMYWYQQKSSQAPKLLFHYYDKDFNNEADTPDNFQSRRPNTSFCFLDIRSPGLGDTAMYLCATQPRGLAGGSNTGELFFGEGSRLTVL.

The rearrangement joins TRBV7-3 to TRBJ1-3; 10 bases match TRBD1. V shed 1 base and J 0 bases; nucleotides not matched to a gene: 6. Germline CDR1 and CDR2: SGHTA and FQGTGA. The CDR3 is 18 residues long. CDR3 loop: CASSLIMRTGGSGNTIYF. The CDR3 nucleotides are TGTGCCAGCAGCTTAATAATGAGGACAGGGGGCTCTGGAAACACCATATATTTT.

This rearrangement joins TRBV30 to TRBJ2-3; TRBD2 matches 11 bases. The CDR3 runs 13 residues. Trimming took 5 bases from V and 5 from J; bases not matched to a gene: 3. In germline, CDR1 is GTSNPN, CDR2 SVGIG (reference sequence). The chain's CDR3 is CAWAGTSGDTQYF. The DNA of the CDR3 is TGTGCCTGGGCCGGGACTAGCGGAGATACGCAGTATTTT.

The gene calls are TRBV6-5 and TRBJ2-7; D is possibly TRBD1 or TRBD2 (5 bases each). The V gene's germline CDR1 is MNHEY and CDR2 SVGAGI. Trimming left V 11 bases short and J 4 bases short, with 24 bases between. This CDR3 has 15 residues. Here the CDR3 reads CASDSRRDGLYEQYF. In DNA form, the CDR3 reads TGTGCCTCCGACTCCAGACGGGACGGATTATACGAGCAGTACTTC.

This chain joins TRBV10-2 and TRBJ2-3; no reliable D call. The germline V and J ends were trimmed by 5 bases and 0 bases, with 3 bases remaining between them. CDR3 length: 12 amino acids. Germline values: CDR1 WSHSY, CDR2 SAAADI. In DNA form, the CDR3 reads TGCGCCAGCAGTTACAGCACAGATACGCAGTATTTT. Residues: CASSYSTDTQYF.

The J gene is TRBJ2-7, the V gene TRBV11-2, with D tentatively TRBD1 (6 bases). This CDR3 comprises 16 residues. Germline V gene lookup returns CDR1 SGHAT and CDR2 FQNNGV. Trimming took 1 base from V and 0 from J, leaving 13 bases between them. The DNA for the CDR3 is TGTGCCAGCAGCTTAGCCCGGACAGAAGGCTCCTACGAGCAGTACTTC. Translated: CASSLARTEGSYEQYF.

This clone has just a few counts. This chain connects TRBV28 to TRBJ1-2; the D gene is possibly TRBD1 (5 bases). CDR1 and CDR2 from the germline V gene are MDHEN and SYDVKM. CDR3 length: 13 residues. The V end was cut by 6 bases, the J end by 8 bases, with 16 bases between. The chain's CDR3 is CASSSSGTGGYTF. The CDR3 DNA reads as TGTGCCAGCAGCTCTTCCGGGACTGGGGGCTACACCTTC.

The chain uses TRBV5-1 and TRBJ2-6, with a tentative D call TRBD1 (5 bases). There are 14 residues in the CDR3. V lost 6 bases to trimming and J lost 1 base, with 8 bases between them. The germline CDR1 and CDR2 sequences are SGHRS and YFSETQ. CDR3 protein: CASKTGSGANVLTF. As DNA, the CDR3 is TGCGCCAGCAAAACAGGTTCTGGGGCCAACGTCCTGACTTTC.

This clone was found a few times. CDR3 coding DNA: TGTGCCAGCAAAGAGGAAGTAGGCAATCAGCCCCAGCATTTT. Its translation: CASKEEVGNQPQHF. The V gene is TRBV6-4, the J gene TRBJ1-5; no reliable D call. The V end lost 7 bases, the J end lost 2 bases, and 12 bases lay between the germline ends. The CDR3 loop spans 14 amino acids. Germline values: CDR1 MRHNA, CDR2 SNTAGT.

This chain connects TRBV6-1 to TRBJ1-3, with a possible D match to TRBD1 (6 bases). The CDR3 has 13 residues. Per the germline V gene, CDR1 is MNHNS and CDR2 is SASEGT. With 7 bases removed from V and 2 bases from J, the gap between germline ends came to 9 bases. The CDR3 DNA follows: TGTGCCAGCATTAGGACAGCTGGAAACACCATATATTTT. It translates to CASIRTAGNTIYF.

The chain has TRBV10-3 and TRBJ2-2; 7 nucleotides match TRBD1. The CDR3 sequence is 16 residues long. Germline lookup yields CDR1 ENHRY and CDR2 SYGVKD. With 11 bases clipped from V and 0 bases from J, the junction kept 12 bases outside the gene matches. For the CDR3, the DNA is TGTGCCGTTACGTCGACAGGGTATGCGAACACCGGGGAGCTGTTTTTT. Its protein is CAVTSTGYANTGELFF.